A selection of T cell receptor beta chains follows, all from one sample in a study of Graves' ophthalmopathy and Graves' hyperthyroidism. Via MiXCR, TCRdb re-called the multiplex PCR reads, giving one row per CDR3 protein. This table holds over a million distinct CDR3 sequences, about two fifths found once. The specimen was peripheral blood or thyroid tissue (not recorded which). All receptors come from an adult man with Graves' hyperthyroidism. Each CDR3 is given with its conserved first and last residue. Each record gives: V gene, D gene, clone size, J gene, CDR3 DNA, CDR3 protein. A D gene is named only where the DNA matches it firmly. Clone size is stated in some rows and not others, as once, few, many or a class when expanded.

>TRBV25-1|.|.|TRBJ1-1
TGTGCCAGCAGTGGACTCAGGGGTCGGCGGGCTTTCTTT
CASSGLRGRRAFF
>TRBV9|.|many|TRBJ1-1
TGTGCCAGCAGCGTAGCTACAGCCAACACTGAAGCTTTCTTT
CASSVATANTEAFF
>TRBV12-3/TRBV12-4|.|many|TRBJ1-1
TGTGCCAGCAGTTTCGGTCCCAGGGGCGGCACTGAAGCTTTCTTT
CASSFGPRGGTEAFF
>TRBV5-1|.|.|TRBJ1-2
TGCGCCAGCAGCCCTCCGGGGGACTGTGGCTACACCTTC
CASSPPGDCGYTF
>TRBV7-6|.|.|TRBJ2-6
TGTGCCAGCAGCTTAGCAGGGGGAAGTCGTGGGGCCAACGTCCTGACTTTC
CASSLAGGSRGANVLTF
>TRBV20-1|TRBD1|many|TRBJ1-3
TGCAGTGCTCAGGACAGGATCGCAAACACCATATATTTT
CSAQDRIANTIYF
>TRBV7-9|.|.|TRBJ2-7
TGTGCCAGCAGCTTAGTCCCGGACGGTCTATACTTC
CASSLVPDGLYF
>TRBV2|.|many|TRBJ1-1
TGTGCCAGCTCCCCAGGGTCAGGATTCACTGAAGCTTTCTTT
CASSPGSGFTEAFF
>TRBV9|.|many|TRBJ1-6
TGTGCCAGCAGCGTAGGGAACTATAATTCACCCCTCCACTTT
CASSVGNYNSPLHF
>TRBV4-3|.|few|TRBJ2-7
TGCGCCAGCAGCCGTTCTTGGGCTGGCGAGCAGTACTTC
CASSRSWAGEQYF
>TRBV9|.|many|TRBJ2-7
TGTGCCAGCAGCCCCGGAGGTCGGGCAGGGAGGACCTACGAGCAGTACTTC
CASSPGGRAGRTYEQYF
>TRBV6-6|TRBD2|.|TRBJ2-2
TGTGCCAGCAGTACCGTAAGACCGGGAGGCGCCGGGGAGCTGTTTTTT
CASSTVRPGGAGELFF
>TRBV10-3|.|many|TRBJ1-5
TGTGCCATCAGTGGGGTACAGGGCCGCAATCAGCCCCAGCATTTT
CAISGVQGRNQPQHF
>TRBV4-3|TRBD2|.|TRBJ2-5
TGCGCCAGCAGCCAAGTCTGGGAGGGAGGCCAAGAGACCCAGTACTTC
CASSQVWEGGQETQYF
>TRBV2|.|.|TRBJ2-7
TGTGCCACCAGTGAATCCGCGAAGGGGATCTACGAGCAGTACTTC
CATSESAKGIYEQYF
>TRBV12-3/TRBV12-4|.|.|TRBJ1-5
TGTGCGGTTACCGGGACCGGCATACCCAATCAGCCCCAGCATTTT
CAVTGTGIPNQPQHF
>TRBV10-3|.|.|TRBJ2-5
TGTGCCAGCAGTTTAATCATGAGCAAGACCCAGTACTTC
CASSLIMSKTQYF
>TRBV7-9|.|once|TRBJ1-2
TGTGCCAGCACTCTGGGTTCTAGGGGCCCTACGGGCGGCTATGGCTACACCTTC
CASTLGSRGPTGGYGYTF
>TRBV12-3/TRBV12-4|TRBD1|many|TRBJ1-5
TGTGCCAGCAGTTGGGACAGTACCGATCAGCCCCAGCATTTT
CASSWDSTDQPQHF
>TRBV7-2|TRBD2|many|TRBJ2-5
TGTGCCAGCAGGGGAAGTGGGGAGGGGACCCAGTACTTC
CASRGSGEGTQYF
>TRBV5-1|.|once|TRBJ1-1
TGCGCCAGCAGCGTCAGGACGGTGAACACTGAAGCTTTCTTT
CASSVRTVNTEAFF
>TRBV7-9|.|many|TRBJ1-4
TGTGCCAGCAGCTTATCGACAGGCTCGAATGAAAAACTGTTTTTT
CASSLSTGSNEKLFF
>TRBV7-2|.|once|TRBJ1-5
TGTGCCAGCAGCTCACCACATAGGGATCAGCCCCAGCATTTT
CASSSPHRDQPQHF
>TRBV10-3|.|.|TRBJ2-6
TGTGCCATCATGACCGGGGGAGTTGCTGGGGCCAACGTCCTGACTTTC
CAIMTGGVAGANVLTF
>TRBV28|.|.|TRBJ2-3
TGTGCCAGCAGTTCACGACACACAGATACGCAGTATTTT
CASSSRHTDTQYF
>TRBV2|TRBD1|once|TRBJ2-7
TGTGCCAGCGGGGTGGCCCTCCGGGACAGCGATCCGAGGGGATACGAGCAGTACTTC
CASGVALRDSDPRGYEQYF
>TRBV20-1|TRBD1|.|TRBJ1-2
TGCAGTGCTACAAGACAGGGGGGTGGCTACACCTTC
CSATRQGGGYTF
>TRBV7-9|.|.|TRBJ1-2
TGTGCCAGCAGCCCTCAGGAGGGCTACACCTTC
CASSPQEGYTF
>TRBV7-9|.|many|TRBJ2-7
TGTGCCAGCAGCTCCACGGACGGAGCCTACGAGCAGTACTTC
CASSSTDGAYEQYF
>TRBV29-1|TRBD1|few|TRBJ2-7
TGCAGCGTTGGGGGACAGGGGCGGGAGCAGTACTTC
CSVGGQGREQYF
>TRBV25-1|.|.|TRBJ1-6
TGTGCTAGCGGGGGATTGAAGGATTCACCCCTCCACTTT
CASGGLKDSPLHF
>TRBV10-1|.|many|TRBJ1-1
TGCGCCAGCCGACAAGGGGGGAACACTGAAGCTTTCTTT
CASRQGGNTEAFF
>TRBV6-5|TRBD1|many|TRBJ1-5
TGTGCCAGCAGTTACACAGGGGTTCAGCCCCAGCATTTT
CASSYTGVQPQHF
>TRBV2|.|.|TRBJ2-2
TGTGCCAGCAGTGAATCGCAGAAAGGCGGGGAGCTGTTTTTT
CASSESQKGGELFF
>TRBV20-1|.|many|TRBJ1-2
TGCAGTGCTAGAGATCCCCGAGCTAACTATGGCTACACCTTC
CSARDPRANYGYTF
>TRBV12-3/TRBV12-4|.|.|TRBJ1-2
TGTGCCAGCAGCCTTGCTAGGAACCTCCAGTTCTATGGCTACACCTTC
CASSLARNLQFYGYTF
>TRBV5-1|.|.|TRBJ2-7
TGCGCCAGCAGCTTGAGTGGGGGAACAGTGTACGAGCAGTACTTC
CASSLSGGTVYEQYF
>TRBV12-3/TRBV12-4|.|.|TRBJ2-2
TGTGCCAGCAGTTTAGGGGACGGGACGCCCGGGGAGCTGTTTTTT
CASSLGDGTPGELFF
>TRBV10-3|.|many|TRBJ2-7
TGTGCCATCAGGGCGGCAGCCTCCTACGAGCAGTACTTC
CAIRAAASYEQYF
>TRBV28|.|.|TRBJ1-2
TGTGCCAGCAGTCCTCGGGGGTTCAGCTACACCTTC
CASSPRGFSYTF
>TRBV25-1|.|few|TRBJ1-2
TGTGCCAGCAGTTTCTTCGACCATAACTATGGCTACACCTTC
CASSFFDHNYGYTF
>TRBV2|TRBD2|.|TRBJ2-7
TGTGCCAGCAGCTTGAGCGGGGATGTCTACGAGCAGTACTTC
CASSLSGDVYEQYF
>TRBV6-2/TRBV6-3|.|.|TRBJ1-5
TGTGCCAACAAAAAGAACCAGAGCCCCAATCAGCCCCAGCATTTT
CANKKNQSPNQPQHF
>TRBV9|.|many|TRBJ1-4
TGTGCCAGCAGCATAACAGGAACCGAAAAACTGTTTTTT
CASSITGTEKLFF
>TRBV11-2|.|few|TRBJ2-7
TGTGCCAGCAGCTTAGATGGGCAGGGTTTAAACGAGCAGTACTTC
CASSLDGQGLNEQYF
>TRBV15|TRBD1|many|TRBJ2-5
TGTGCCACCAGCGGGACAGGGAACCAAGAGACCCAGTACTTC
CATSGTGNQETQYF
>TRBV20-1|TRBD1|few|TRBJ1-1
TGCAGTGCTGTCACCCCCGACAGGGGAGGGACTGAAGCTTTCTTT
CSAVTPDRGGTEAFF
>TRBV29-1|TRBD1|.|TRBJ2-7
TGCAGCGTCGCATCGGGACAGGGTTGGTACGAGCAGTACTTC
CSVASGQGWYEQYF
>TRBV6-6|TRBD1|.|TRBJ2-7
TGTGCCAGCACCGATCCGGGACAGGGGGCCTACGAGCAGTACTTC
CASTDPGQGAYEQYF
>TRBV6-5|.|many|TRBJ1-6
TGTGCCAGCAGTTACAGGCAGGGGCAGAATTCACCCCTCCACTTT
CASSYRQGQNSPLHF
>TRBV7-2|.|.|TRBJ1-1
TGTGCCAGCAGCCATCGAGGGGCTGCTACTGAAGCTTTCTTT
CASSHRGAATEAFF
>TRBV20-1|.|.|TRBJ2-3
TGCAGTGCGCGTCCGACCCAGACTAGCACAGATACGCAGTATTTT
CSARPTQTSTDTQYF
>TRBV5-1|.|few|TRBJ2-2
TGCGCCAGCACCTCTGGTATACTAACCGGGGAGCTGTTTTTT
CASTSGILTGELFF
>TRBV9|.|many|TRBJ1-5
TGTGCCAGCAGCGTAGATGGTTTTCCTGATCAGCCCCAGCATTTT
CASSVDGFPDQPQHF
>TRBV24-1|.|few|TRBJ2-1
TGTGCCACCAGTGCGGGTCTAAGGCAGTTCTTC
CATSAGLRQFF
>TRBV7-2|.|.|TRBJ1-1
TGTGCCAGCAGCTGCGCCGGGAACATGAACACTGAAGCTTTCTTT
CASSCAGNMNTEAFF
>TRBV5-1|.|.|TRBJ1-1
TGCGTCAGCAGCTTCGGGCTCGGGAACACTGAAGCTTTCTTT
CVSSFGLGNTEAFF
>TRBV2|TRBD2|few|TRBJ2-7
TGTGCCAGCACCCCCACCGGGACTAAATCCTACGAGCAGTACTTC
CASTPTGTKSYEQYF
>TRBV6-5|TRBD1|many|TRBJ1-1
TGTGCCAGCAGCCGACCCTCAACAGGGGACACTGAAGCTTTCTTT
CASSRPSTGDTEAFF